The clone carrying this T cell receptor beta chain was counted at least ten times. Its target is not known. This specimen comes from a study of early T cells in non-severe SARS-CoV-2 infection. As for the study in general: Whole-blood bulk RNA, unsorted, was sequenced, and chains were unpaired.

cDNA molecules, individually, were tagged with unique molecular identifiers. From the 5' RACE reads, TCRdb called clonotypes with MiXCR, one entry per CDR3 protein. This sample has around 52,000 distinct CDR3 sequences, with 6.2% found just once. Study findings and constraints: CD4 and private specificities were missed by VDJdb matching, which favored anti-spike CD8 responses.

This CDR3 has 15 amino acids. Germline CDR1 and CDR2: SGHTA and FQGNSA. The J segment lost 6 bases and the V segment lost 2 bases, leaving 4 bases of the junction unmatched. J is TRBJ2-3 and V is TRBV7-2; TRBD2 matches at 11 bases. The sequence was obtained from an adult who was a healthcare worker with PCR-confirmed SARS-CoV-2 infection or an uninfected control (not recorded which). The specimen was whole blood. In DNA form, the CDR3 reads TGTGCCAGCAGCTTATTAGCGGGGGGGCCTGATACGCAGTATTTT. Its protein product is CASSLLAGGPDTQYF.